This T cell receptor (beta chain) is from a study of shared clonotypes between healthy human individuals. Study-level information: Used for every donor were three CD4 naive, three CD4 memory, two CD8 naive and one CD8 memory plate.

To note about this clone: Its target is unknown.

Using immunoSEQ multiplex PCR, the repertoire was profiled, and TCRdb retains in-frame clones only, with some absent. This table has roughly 2.5 million clones, more than 90% appearing once. Study-wide results and caveats: Naive CD4 clonotypes overlapped across several donors at around 4.7%. Rarefaction gave evidence that sorted-subset sequencing remained incomplete despite large depth.

Sequenced material: naive CD4+ T cells sorted from blood. Documented subset: CD45RA+ positively selected. The clonotype was recovered from a young man in good health.

The CDR3 DNA reads TGTGCCAGTAGTCAATCCGGGACCAGGGATGTTCAGCCCCAGCATTTT. This codes for CASSQSGTRDVQPQHF. This rearrangement joins TRBV19 to TRBJ1-5; D may be TRBD1 (5 bases). CDR1 LNHDA and CDR2 SQIVND come from the germline V gene (reference sequence). With 5 bases removed from V and 6 bases from J, the gap between germline ends came to 20 bases. CDR3 length equals 16 residues.